This T cell receptor beta chain was sequenced in a study of blood T cell repertoires in COVID-19. Study details: Samples came from the United States, Italy and Spain, spanning acute and convalescent COVID-19. Sources were T cells, B-cell-depleted T cells, or PBMCs; the material itself was cDNA or gDNA.

The V gene's germline CDR1 is SGHTA and CDR2 FQGNSA. CDR3 length: 13 residues. The V gene end was trimmed by 6 bases and the J gene end by 8 bases; junction bases not matched to a gene: 5. In the authors' methods: Using reference gene primer amplification, nucleated cell counts were estimated. Sequencing used immunoSEQ multiplex PCR; TCRdb keeps in-frame clones, though not all of them. V and J calls and clone size are copied from that table; D and trimming were computed from the DNA. The sample has approximately 170,000 clones; approximately 85% are singletons. The clonotype originates from a man aged 55-75 years with active or convalescent COVID-19. The V call is TRBV7-2, the J call TRBJ2-1, with TRBD2 matching 9 bases. Input material: peripheral blood. CDR3 region: CASRPSGKDEQFF. The CDR3 DNA is TGTGCCAGCAGGCCTAGCGGGAAGGATGAGCAGTTCTTC.